The rows below give T cell receptor beta chains drawn from one sample of a study of blood T cell repertoires in COVID-19. TCRdb's copy holds only in-frame clones and misses some; the assay was immunoSEQ multiplex PCR. The sample lists around 71,000 clones; around 80% were seen once. Sequenced material: peripheral blood. The receptors were sampled from a woman older than 75 with active or convalescent COVID-19. Each CDR3 is given with its conserved first and last residue. A D gene is named only where the DNA matches it firmly. Size is omitted from some rows. Given values are once, few, many or a class for expanded clones.

d_call: TRBD1; j_call: TRBJ1-2; v_call: TRBV2; clone_size: -; cdr3_aa: CASSRQGSGYTF; cdr3_nt: TGTGCCAGCAGTAGACAGGGGAGCGGCTACACCTTC
d_call: TRBD2; j_call: TRBJ2-7; v_call: TRBV29-1; clone_size: once; cdr3_aa: CSVDVAGETYEQYF; cdr3_nt: TGCAGCGTTGATGTAGCGGGGGAAACCTACGAGCAGTACTTC
d_call: -; j_call: TRBJ1-1; v_call: TRBV6-1; clone_size: -; cdr3_aa: CASSSDRFGAFF; cdr3_nt: TGTGCCAGCAGTTCCGACAGGTTTGGAGCTTTCTTT
d_call: -; j_call: TRBJ2-7; v_call: TRBV5-1; clone_size: -; cdr3_aa: CASSLAVGGPYEQYF; cdr3_nt: TGCGCCAGCAGCTTGGCCGTCGGGGGTCCTTACGAGCAGTACTTC
d_call: -; j_call: TRBJ1-5; v_call: TRBV6-5; clone_size: -; cdr3_aa: CASTKGLYSNQPQHF; cdr3_nt: TGTGCCAGCACCAAGGGGCTGTATAGCAATCAGCCCCAGCATTTT
d_call: -; j_call: TRBJ1-1; v_call: TRBV5-1; clone_size: -; cdr3_aa: CASSLDPGNTEAFF; cdr3_nt: TGCGCCAGCAGCTTGGATCCGGGGAACACTGAAGCTTTCTTT
d_call: TRBD1; j_call: TRBJ2-2; v_call: TRBV25-1; clone_size: -; cdr3_aa: CASDPGQGFRGGLFF; cdr3_nt: TGTGCCAGTGATCCGGGACAGGGTTTTAGGGGCGGGCTGTTTTTT
d_call: TRBD1; j_call: TRBJ2-1; v_call: TRBV10-2; clone_size: -; cdr3_aa: CASSEGDRDLF; cdr3_nt: TGCGCCAGCAGTGAAGGGGACAGGGACCTCTTC
d_call: TRBD1; j_call: TRBJ1-6; v_call: TRBV5-6; clone_size: -; cdr3_aa: CASSYNKGQGLSPLHF; cdr3_nt: TGTGCCAGCAGCTACAACAAGGGACAGGGTCTTTCACCCCTCCACTTT
d_call: TRBD1; j_call: TRBJ2-3; v_call: TRBV5-4; clone_size: -; cdr3_aa: CASSFGQGLDTQYF; cdr3_nt: TGTGCCAGCAGCTTCGGACAGGGCCTAGATACGCAGTATTTT
d_call: -; j_call: TRBJ2-3; v_call: TRBV6-1; clone_size: once; cdr3_aa: CASSEAQRRGTQYF; cdr3_nt: TGTGCCAGCAGTGAAGCGCAGAGGAGGGGAACGCAGTATTTT
d_call: -; j_call: TRBJ1-6; v_call: TRBV10-3; clone_size: few; cdr3_aa: CAISGTGMGNSPLHF; cdr3_nt: TGTGCCATCAGTGGTACAGGAATGGGTAATTCACCCCTCCACTTT
d_call: TRBD2; j_call: TRBJ2-5; v_call: TRBV11-3; clone_size: -; cdr3_aa: CASSPGTSGGIQETQYF; cdr3_nt: TGTGCCAGCAGCCCCGGGACTAGCGGGGGGATCCAAGAGACCCAGTACTTC
d_call: -; j_call: TRBJ2-6; v_call: TRBV6-4; clone_size: few; cdr3_aa: CASSEGGGGANVLTF; cdr3_nt: TGTGCCAGCAGTGAAGGAGGCGGTGGGGCCAACGTCCTGACTTTC
d_call: -; j_call: TRBJ1-1; v_call: TRBV19; clone_size: -; cdr3_aa: CASSGEVNTEAFF; cdr3_nt: TGTGCCAGTAGTGGAGAAGTGAACACTGAAGCTTTCTTT